Listed here are 21 T cell receptor beta chains from one sample, sequenced in a study of human T cells and chemical hapten exposure (dated by TCRdb to 2020 to 2022). The library came from RACE. The run used a NextSeq 500. TCRdb cleaned the public reads at Q25 with fastp, built clones with MiXCR and kept in-frame beta chains. Rows with one shared CDR3 protein collapse into an entry with the most common genes and DNA. Present in this sample are tens of thousands of distinct CDR3 sequences, more than 9% of which were seen just once. The leading ten clones occupy roughly 1.7% of the sample. The sample's time point, from its label and the paper: patch test 2, 6 weeks after DPC sensitization. In the paper's terms, the treatment or condition label means: therapeutic diphenylcyclopropenone sensitization with weekly scalp DPC. Sequences were derived from whole blood, sampled in connection with sensitization to the hapten diphenylcyclopropenone (DPC). Receptors were obtained from a woman aged 50 to 65 with alopecia areata. Some clones in this sample may be carry-over from other donors' samples.

This clonotype was observed many times. The chain has TRBV29-1 and TRBJ2-7; possibly TRBD1 for D (5 bases). Per the germline V gene, CDR1 is SQVTM and CDR2 is ANQGSEA. The CDR3 loop spans 11 amino acids. Trimming took 2 bases from V and 7 from J, leaving 9 bases between them. The CDR3 DNA follows: TGCAGCGTTGAATCAGGGCGGGAGCAGTACTTC. Its protein is CSVESGREQYF.

This clonotype was observed at least ten times. V usage is TRBV5-1 and J usage is TRBJ1-3; no reliable D call. V was trimmed by 0 bases and J by 0 bases, leaving 10 bases between them. CDR3 length: 16 amino acids. Germline-derived CDR1 and CDR2 are SGHRS and YFSETQ. The CDR3 reads CASSLAVEASGNTIYF. The CDR3 region has the DNA TGCGCCAGCAGCTTGGCCGTGGAAGCCTCTGGAAACACCATATATTTT.

This rearrangement joins TRBV6-5 to TRBJ2-7, with D tentatively TRBD1 or TRBD2 (5 bases each). In germline, CDR1 is MNHEY, CDR2 SVGAGI. The CDR3 consists of 13 residues. Deletions cut 10 bases from V and 2 bases from J, with 15 bases between. CDR3 sequence (DNA): TGTGCCACCTACAGGTTGGGACCCTACGAGCAGTACTTC. Amino acid sequence: CATYRLGPYEQYF.

This clonotype turned up a few times. J is TRBJ1-2 and V is TRBV20-1; no reliable D call. Looked up from germline, CDR1 is DFQATT and CDR2 is SNEGSKA (reference sequence). The V gene lost 1 base and the J gene lost 8 bases, with 8 bases spanning the gap. The CDR3 loop spans 11 amino acids. The CDR3 protein is CSARVQRGYTF. CDR3 DNA sequence: TGCAGTGCTAGAGTGCAGCGCGGCTACACCTTC.

This clonotype was seen at least ten times. This chain connects TRBV18 to TRBJ1-3, with D tentatively TRBD1 (6 bases). Trimming stripped 3 bases from V and 2 bases from J, with 14 bases between. The CDR3 is 16 residues long. The germline V gene encodes CDR1 KGHSH and CDR2 LQKENI. CDR3 coding DNA: TGTGCCAGCTCACCCGGGACATTTCTAACTGGAAACACCATATATTTT. It specifies CASSPGTFLTGNTIYF. Full variable domain (rest looked up from reference TRBV18 and TRBJ1-3): NAGVMQNPRHLVRRRGQEARLRCSPMKGHSHVYWYRQLPEEGLKFMVYLQKENIIDESGMPKERFSAEFPKEGPSILRIQQVVRGDSAAYFCASSPGTFLTGNTIYFGEGSWLTVV.

This chain links TRBV5-1 with TRBJ2-7, with D unclear. CDR1 is SGHRS, CDR2 YFSETQ, per germline. This CDR3 is built from 15 residues. V lost 0 bases and J lost 2, with 12 bases in between. CDR3 nucleotides: TGCGCCAGCAGCTTGGATCCTGGGCAGGCCTACGAGCAGTACTTC. It translates to CASSLDPGQAYEQYF.

The table lists this clonotype with many counts. The chain recombines TRBV5-1 with TRBJ1-2, with a weak D call TRBD1 (6 bases). Trimming cost V 3 bases and J 3 bases, with 9 bases left between them. The CDR3 totals 13 residues. The germline gives CDR1 SGHRS, CDR2 YFSETQ. This chain's CDR3 is CASSSRQDYGYTF. In DNA form, the CDR3 reads TGCGCCAGCAGCTCAAGACAGGACTATGGCTACACCTTC.

This clonotype was seen a few times. The V call is TRBV28, the J call TRBJ1-5; the match to TRBD1 covers 9 bases. Germline V gives CDR1 MDHEN, CDR2 SYDVKM. CDR3 length: 19 amino acids. After removal of 5 bases from V and 2 bases from J, the junction contained 16 bases not matched to a gene. CDR3 protein: CASSTWTGALVDGNQPQHF. The CDR3 DNA is TGTGCCAGCAGTACCTGGACAGGGGCCTTGGTGGATGGCAATCAGCCCCAGCATTTT.

In its sample, this clonotype was seen many times. The chain recombines TRBV6-5 with TRBJ1-1, with a possible D match to TRBD1 (5 bases). CDR1 is MNHEY, CDR2 SVGAGI, per germline. The V and J ends lost 4 bases and 7 bases respectively, with 7 bases between them. This CDR3 contains 11 residues. In nucleotides, the CDR3 is TGTGCCAGCAGTTTGGGGGGTGAAGCTTTCTTT. Translated, it gives CASSLGGEAFF.

This clonotype has only a few counts. CDR3 nucleotide sequence: TGTGCCAGCTCACCACCCGGACAGCCCGGGGGTGAAAAACTGTTTTTT. Amino acid sequence: CASSPPGQPGGEKLFF. This chain joins TRBV18 and TRBJ1-4, with D possibly TRBD1 on 6 matching bases. CDR1 is KGHSH, CDR2 LQKENI, per germline. CDR3 length equals 16 residues. The V end was cut by 0 bases, the J end by 7 bases, with 15 bases between.

This clonotype was seen many times. The V and J genes are TRBV4-1 and TRBJ2-2, with D possibly being TRBD2 (6 bases). Germline CDR1 is MGHRA and CDR2 is YSYEKL. The CDR3 contains 15 residues. The V gene lost 6 bases and the J gene lost 7 bases, with 18 bases spanning the gap. The CDR3 is CASSQSRRVSGELFF. For the CDR3, the DNA is TGCGCCAGCAGTCAGAGCAGGAGGGTGAGCGGGGAGCTGTTTTTT.

This clonotype was seen a handful of times. The chain has TRBV28 and TRBJ2-7; the D gene is possibly TRBD1 (6 bases). CDR1 MDHEN and CDR2 SYDVKM come from the germline V gene. The CDR3 has 12 amino acids. With 6 bases removed from V and 3 bases from J, the gap between germline ends came to 9 bases. DNA of the CDR3: TGTGCCAGCAGAAAGACAGGCTACGAGCAGTACTTC. This gives the protein CASRKTGYEQYF.

This clonotype was recorded many times. The rearrangement links TRBV11-2 to TRBJ2-2; weak D call: TRBD1 (6 bases). The V gene lost 4 bases and the J gene lost 0 bases, with 12 bases spanning the gap. The CDR3 spans 16 residues. The germline gives CDR1 SGHAT, CDR2 FQNNGV. CDR3 sequence: CASSYYRTANTGELFF. The CDR3 bases are TGTGCCAGCAGCTACTACCGGACAGCGAACACCGGGGAGCTGTTTTTT.

The CDR3 region has the DNA TGTGCCAGCAGTGGACAGGGGAGCAACACTGAAGCTTTCTTT. Protein product: CASSGQGSNTEAFF. The chain combines TRBV2 with TRBJ1-1; 8 nucleotides line up with TRBD1. The CDR3 has 14 residues. The junction had 3 bases not matched to a gene; V was cut back by 4 bases and J by 2 bases. Per the germline V gene, CDR1 is SNHLY and CDR2 is FYNNEI.

The rearrangement uses TRBV5-5 and TRBJ2-7, with D possibly being TRBD1 or TRBD2 (5 bases each). Per germline, CDR1 SGHKS and CDR2 YYEKEE (reference sequence). V lost 4 bases and J 2 bases, leaving 22 bases between the germline ends. The CDR3 totals 17 residues. CDR3 sequence (DNA): TGTGCCAGCAGCCCGCTGGACCGGCAGGGACCAACCTACGAGCAGTACTTC. Translating it yields CASSPLDRQGPTYEQYF. Variable domain in full (rest from reference TRBV5-5 and TRBJ2-7): DAGVTQSPTHLIKTRGQQVTLRCSPISGHKSVSWYQQVLGQGPQFIFQYYEKEERGRGNFPDRFSARQFPNYSSELNVNALLLGDSALYLCASSPLDRQGPTYEQYFGPGTRLTVT.

The chain links TRBV12-3 or TRBV12-4 to TRBJ1-1, with TRBD1 matching 8 bases. Trimming cost V 7 bases and J 3 bases; bases outside gene matches: 10. The CDR3 is 15 residues long. CDR3 amino acids: CASNPRQGRYTEAFF. The DNA of the CDR3 is TGTGCCAGCAACCCCCGACAGGGGAGGTACACTGAAGCTTTCTTT.

This clonotype showed up just a few times. This rearrangement joins TRBV6-1 to TRBJ2-1; no clear D gene. Trimming shortened V by 4 bases and J by 0 bases, and 7 bases separated the two germline ends. CDR3 size: 14 residues. CDR1 MNHNS and CDR2 SASEGT come from the germline V gene. Written as DNA, the CDR3 is TGTGCCAGCAGTGTTTGGAGCTCCTACAATGAGCAGTTCTTC. Protein sequence: CASSVWSSYNEQFF.

This clonotype appeared many times. The V and J genes are TRBV11-2 and TRBJ2-7, with D tentatively TRBD1 (5 bases). Germline V gives CDR1 SGHAT, CDR2 FQNNGV. The CDR3 length is 14 residues. Trimming took off 5 bases at V and 2 bases at J, with 13 bases between the two ends. CDR3 loop: CASSLMTVAYEQYF. The CDR3 DNA follows: TGTGCCAGCAGCCTAATGACAGTTGCCTACGAGCAGTACTTC.

This clonotype has at least ten counts. The J gene is TRBJ1-1, the V gene TRBV12-3 or TRBV12-4; perhaps TRBD1 as D (6 bases). V lost 5 bases to trimming and J lost 5 bases, with 15 bases between them. CDR3 length: 14 amino acids. CDR3 in DNA: TGTGCCAGCAGTCCCCCTATTGACAGGACTGAAGCTTTCTTT. As protein: CASSPPIDRTEAFF.

This clonotype was counted at least ten times. The chain couples TRBV7-2 to TRBJ1-2, with D unresolved. CDR3 length equals 14 residues. V was cut by 4 bases and J by 0 bases, with 9 bases left in between. The germline gives CDR1 SGHTA, CDR2 FQGNSA. The CDR3 here is CASSYDGTNYGYTF. DNA of the CDR3: TGTGCCAGCAGCTATGACGGTACTAACTATGGCTACACCTTC. The full variable domain, its missing parts supplied by reference TRBV7-2 and TRBJ1-2, is GAGVSQSPSNKVTEKGKDVELRCDPISGHTALYWYRQSLGQGLEFLIYFQGNSAPDKSGLPSDRFSAERTGGSVSTLTIQRTQQEDSAVYLCASSYDGTNYGYTFGSGTRLTVV.

This clonotype was counted a few times. The J gene is TRBJ1-6, the V gene TRBV6-5; maybe TRBD1 (6 bases). The CDR3 totals 16 residues. Per the germline V gene, CDR1 is MNHEY and CDR2 is SVGAGI. V lost 3 bases and J 7 bases, leaving 16 bases between the germline ends. In DNA, the CDR3 is TGTGCCAGCAGTTATAATCCTCGGGGGGCGAATTCACCCCTCCACTTT. The encoded protein is CASSYNPRGANSPLHF.